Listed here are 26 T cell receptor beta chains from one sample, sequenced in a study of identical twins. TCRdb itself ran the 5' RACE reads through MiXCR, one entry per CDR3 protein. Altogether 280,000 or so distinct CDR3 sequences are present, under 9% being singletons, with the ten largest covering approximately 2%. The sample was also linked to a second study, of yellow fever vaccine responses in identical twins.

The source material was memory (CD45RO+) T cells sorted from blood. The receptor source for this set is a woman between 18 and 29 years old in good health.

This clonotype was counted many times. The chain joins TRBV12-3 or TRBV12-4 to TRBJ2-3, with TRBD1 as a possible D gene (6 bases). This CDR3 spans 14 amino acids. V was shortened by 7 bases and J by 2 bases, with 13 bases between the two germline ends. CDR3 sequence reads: CASKPDSNTDTQYF. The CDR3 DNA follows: TGTGCCAGCAAACCGGACAGCAACACAGATACGCAGTATTTT.

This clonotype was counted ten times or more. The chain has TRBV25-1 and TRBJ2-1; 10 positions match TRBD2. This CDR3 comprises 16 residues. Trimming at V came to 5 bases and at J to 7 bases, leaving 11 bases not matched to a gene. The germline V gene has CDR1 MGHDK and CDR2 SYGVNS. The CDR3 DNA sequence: TGTGCCAGCAGTTCGAAAGACCCTAGCGGGAGTAATGAGCAGTTCTTC. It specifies CASSSKDPSGSNEQFF.

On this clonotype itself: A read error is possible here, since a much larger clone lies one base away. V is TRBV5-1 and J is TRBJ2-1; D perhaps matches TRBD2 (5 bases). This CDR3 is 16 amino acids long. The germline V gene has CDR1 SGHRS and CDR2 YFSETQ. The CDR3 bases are TGCGCCGGCAGCTCGGGGTGGGAGACTACCTACAATGAGCAGTTCTTC. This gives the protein CAGSSGWETTYNEQFF.

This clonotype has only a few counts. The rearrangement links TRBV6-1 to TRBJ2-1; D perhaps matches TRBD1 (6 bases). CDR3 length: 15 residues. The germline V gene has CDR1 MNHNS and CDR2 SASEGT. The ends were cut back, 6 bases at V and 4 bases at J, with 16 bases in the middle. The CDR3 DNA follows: TGTGCCAGCAGCCTCAGCAGGGGAGTGTACAATGAGCAGTTCTTC. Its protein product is CASSLSRGVYNEQFF.

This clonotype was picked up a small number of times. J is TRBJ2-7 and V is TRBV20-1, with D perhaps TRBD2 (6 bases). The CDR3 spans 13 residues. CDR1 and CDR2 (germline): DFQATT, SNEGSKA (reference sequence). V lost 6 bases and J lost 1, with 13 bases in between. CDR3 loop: CSARPGLSYEQYF. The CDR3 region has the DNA TGCAGTGCCAGACCGGGACTTTCCTACGAGCAGTACTTC.

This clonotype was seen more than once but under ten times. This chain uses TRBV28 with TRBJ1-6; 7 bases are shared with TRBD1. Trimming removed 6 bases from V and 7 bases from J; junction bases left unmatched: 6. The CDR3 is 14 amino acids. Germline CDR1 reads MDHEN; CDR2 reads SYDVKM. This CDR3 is CASRRGLGNSPLHF. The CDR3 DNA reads TGTGCCAGCAGAAGGGGGCTAGGGAATTCACCCCTCCACTTT.

The CDR3 protein is CASSPTGQGTDTQYF. The DNA for the CDR3 is TGTGCCAGCTCACCCACCGGACAGGGCACAGATACGCAGTATTTT. The rearrangement links TRBV18 to TRBJ2-3; 7 nucleotides align to TRBD1. CDR1 and CDR2 from the germline V gene are KGHSH and LQKENI. Trimming at V came to 3 bases and at J to 1 base, leaving 4 bases not matched to a gene. The CDR3 is made up of 15 amino acids.

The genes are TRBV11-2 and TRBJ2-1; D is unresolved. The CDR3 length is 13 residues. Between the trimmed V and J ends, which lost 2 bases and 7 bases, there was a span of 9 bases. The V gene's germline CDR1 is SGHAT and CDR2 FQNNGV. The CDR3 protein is CASSLSQENEQFF. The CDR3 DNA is TGTGCCAGCAGCTTAAGCCAGGAGAATGAGCAGTTCTTC.

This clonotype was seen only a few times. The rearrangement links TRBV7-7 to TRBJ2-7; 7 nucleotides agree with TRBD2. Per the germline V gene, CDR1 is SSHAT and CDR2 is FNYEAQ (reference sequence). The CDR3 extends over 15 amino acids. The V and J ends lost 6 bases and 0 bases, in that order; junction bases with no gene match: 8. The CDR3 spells CASRLGRPHSYEQYF. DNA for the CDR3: TGTGCCAGCAGACTCGGGAGGCCCCACTCCTACGAGCAGTACTTC. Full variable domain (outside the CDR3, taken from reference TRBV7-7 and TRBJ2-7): GAGVSQSPRYKVTKRGQDVTLRCDPISSHATLYWYQQALGQGPEFLTYFNYEAQPDKSGLPSDRFSAERPEGSISTLTIQRTEQRDSAMYRCASRLGRPHSYEQYFGPGTRLTVT.

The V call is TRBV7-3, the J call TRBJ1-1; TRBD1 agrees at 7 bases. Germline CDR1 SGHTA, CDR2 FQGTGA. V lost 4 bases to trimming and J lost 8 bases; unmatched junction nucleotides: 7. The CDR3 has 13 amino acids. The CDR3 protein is CASSSRPGQEAFF. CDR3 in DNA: TGTGCCAGCAGCTCACGGCCGGGACAGGAAGCTTTCTTT.

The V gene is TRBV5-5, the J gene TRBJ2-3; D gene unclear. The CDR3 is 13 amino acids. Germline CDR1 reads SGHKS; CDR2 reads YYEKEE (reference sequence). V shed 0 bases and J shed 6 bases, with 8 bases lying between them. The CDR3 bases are TGTGCCAGCAGCTTGGGGAATGGGGATACGCAGTATTTT. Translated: CASSLGNGDTQYF. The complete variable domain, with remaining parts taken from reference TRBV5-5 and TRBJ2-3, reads DAGVTQSPTHLIKTRGQQVTLRCSPISGHKSVSWYQQVLGQGPQFIFQYYEKEERGRGNFPDRFSARQFPNYSSELNVNALLLGDSALYLCASSLGNGDTQYFGPGTRLTVL.

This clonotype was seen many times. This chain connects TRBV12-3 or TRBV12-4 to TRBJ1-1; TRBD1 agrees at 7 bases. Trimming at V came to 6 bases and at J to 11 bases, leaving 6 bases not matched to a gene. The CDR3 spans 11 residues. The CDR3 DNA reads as TGTGCCAGCAGCCTAACAGGGGAGGCTTTCTTT. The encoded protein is CASSLTGEAFF.

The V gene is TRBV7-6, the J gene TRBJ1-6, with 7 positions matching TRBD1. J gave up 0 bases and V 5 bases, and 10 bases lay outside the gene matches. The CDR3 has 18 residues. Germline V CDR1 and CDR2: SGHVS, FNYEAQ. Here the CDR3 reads CASSRDSKLASYNSPLHF. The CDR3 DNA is TGTGCCAGCAGCAGGGACAGCAAACTGGCCTCCTATAATTCACCCCTCCACTTT.

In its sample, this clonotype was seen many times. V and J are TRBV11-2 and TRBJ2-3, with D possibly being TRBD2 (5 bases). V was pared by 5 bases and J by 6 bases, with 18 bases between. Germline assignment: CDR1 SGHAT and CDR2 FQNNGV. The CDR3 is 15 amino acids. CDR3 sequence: CASSRGPNPFDTQYF. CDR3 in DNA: TGTGCCAGCAGCCGCGGGCCCAATCCCTTTGATACGCAGTATTTT.

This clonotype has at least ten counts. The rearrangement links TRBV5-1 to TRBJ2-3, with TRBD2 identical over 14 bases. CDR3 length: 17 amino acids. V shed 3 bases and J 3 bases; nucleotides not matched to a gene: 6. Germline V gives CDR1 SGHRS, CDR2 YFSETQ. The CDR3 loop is CASSSGLAGGVTDTQYF. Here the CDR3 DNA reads TGCGCCAGCAGCTCCGGACTAGCGGGGGGAGTGACAGATACGCAGTATTTT.

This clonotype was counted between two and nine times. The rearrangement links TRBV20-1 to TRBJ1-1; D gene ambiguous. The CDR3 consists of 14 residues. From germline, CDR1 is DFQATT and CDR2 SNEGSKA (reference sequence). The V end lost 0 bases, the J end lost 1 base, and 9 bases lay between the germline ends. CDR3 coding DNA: TGCAGTGCTAGAGATCGTCGCGGGAACACTGAAGCTTTCTTT. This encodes CSARDRRGNTEAFF.

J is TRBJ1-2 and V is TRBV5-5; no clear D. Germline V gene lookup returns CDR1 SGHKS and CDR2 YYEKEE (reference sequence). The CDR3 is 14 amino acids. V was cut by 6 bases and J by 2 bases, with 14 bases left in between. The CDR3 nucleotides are TGTGCCAGCATCCCCTTCGGGCAGAACTATGGCTACACCTTC. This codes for CASIPFGQNYGYTF.

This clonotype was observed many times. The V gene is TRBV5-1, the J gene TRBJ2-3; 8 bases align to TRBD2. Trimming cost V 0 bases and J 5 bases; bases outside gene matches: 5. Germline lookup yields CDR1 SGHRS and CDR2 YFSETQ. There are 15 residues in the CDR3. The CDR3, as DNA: TGCGCCAGCAGCTTGGGAGCGGGGGCGATAGATACGCAGTATTTT. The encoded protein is CASSLGAGAIDTQYF. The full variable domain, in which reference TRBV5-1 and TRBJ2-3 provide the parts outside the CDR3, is KAGVTQTPRYLIKTRGQQVTLSCSPISGHRSVSWYQQTPGQGLQFLFEYFSETQRNKGNFPGRFSGRQFSNSRSEMNVSTLELGDSALYLCASSLGAGAIDTQYFGPGTRLTVL.

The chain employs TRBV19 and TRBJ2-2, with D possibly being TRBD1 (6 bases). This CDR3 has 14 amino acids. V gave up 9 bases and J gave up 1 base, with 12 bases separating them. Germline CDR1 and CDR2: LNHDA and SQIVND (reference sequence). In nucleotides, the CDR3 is TGTGCCAGCGCAGACAGGTTGAACACCGGGGAGCTGTTTTTT. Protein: CASADRLNTGELFF.

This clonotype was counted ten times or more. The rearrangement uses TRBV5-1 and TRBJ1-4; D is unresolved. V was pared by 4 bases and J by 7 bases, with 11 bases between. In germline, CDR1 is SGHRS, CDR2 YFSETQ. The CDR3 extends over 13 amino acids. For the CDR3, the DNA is TGCGCCAGCAGCCGGGAAGGACTTGAAAAACTGTTTTTT. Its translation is CASSREGLEKLFF.

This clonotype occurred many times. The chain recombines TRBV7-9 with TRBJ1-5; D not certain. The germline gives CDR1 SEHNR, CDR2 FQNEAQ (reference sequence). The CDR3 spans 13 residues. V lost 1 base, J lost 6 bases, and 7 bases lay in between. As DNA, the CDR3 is TGTGCCAGCAGCTTAGGATCGGGTCAGCCCCAGCATTTT. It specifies CASSLGSGQPQHF.

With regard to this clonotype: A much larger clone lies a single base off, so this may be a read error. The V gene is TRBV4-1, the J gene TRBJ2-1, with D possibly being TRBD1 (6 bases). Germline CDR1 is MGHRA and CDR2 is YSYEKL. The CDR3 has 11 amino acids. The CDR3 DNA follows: TGCGCCAGCAGCCGGGACATCTGGCAGATCTTC. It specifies CASSRDIWQIF.

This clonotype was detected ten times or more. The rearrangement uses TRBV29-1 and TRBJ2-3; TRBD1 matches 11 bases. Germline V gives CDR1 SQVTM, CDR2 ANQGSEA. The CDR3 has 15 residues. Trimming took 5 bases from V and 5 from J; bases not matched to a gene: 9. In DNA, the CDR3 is TGCAGCGTTAAGGAGTGGACAGGGGGCAGAGATACGCAGTATTTT. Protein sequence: CSVKEWTGGRDTQYF.

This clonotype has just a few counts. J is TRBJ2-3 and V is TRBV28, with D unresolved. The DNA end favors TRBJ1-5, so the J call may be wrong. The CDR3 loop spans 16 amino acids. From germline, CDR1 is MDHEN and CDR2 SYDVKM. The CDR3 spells CASSSTSPHRPDTQHF. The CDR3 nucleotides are TGTGCCAGCAGTTCCACTAGCCCACATAGACCAGATACGCAGCATTTT.

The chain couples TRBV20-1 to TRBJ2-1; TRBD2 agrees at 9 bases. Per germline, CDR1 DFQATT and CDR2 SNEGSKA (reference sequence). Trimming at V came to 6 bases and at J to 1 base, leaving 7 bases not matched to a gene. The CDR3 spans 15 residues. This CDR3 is CSANLAGESYNEQFF. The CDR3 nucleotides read TGCAGTGCCAACTTAGCGGGAGAGTCCTACAATGAGCAGTTCTTC.

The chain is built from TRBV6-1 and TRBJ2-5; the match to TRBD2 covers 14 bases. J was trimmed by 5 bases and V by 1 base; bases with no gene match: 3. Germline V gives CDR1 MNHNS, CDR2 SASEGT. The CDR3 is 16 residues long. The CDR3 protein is CASSEGLAGGHETQYF. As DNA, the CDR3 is TGTGCCAGCAGTGAAGGACTAGCGGGAGGGCATGAGACCCAGTACTTC.